The 21 T cell receptor beta chains below were found in one sample sequenced in a study of blood T cell repertoires in COVID-19. Using immunoSEQ multiplex PCR, the repertoire was profiled, and TCRdb retains in-frame clones only, with some absent. The table has about 270,000 clones, more than 70% seen once; the top ten hold 1% to 1.5%. Material: PBMCs or T cells enriched from blood (not recorded which). The receptor set was obtained from a woman between 40 and 55 years old with acute COVID-19.

This chain links TRBV28 with TRBJ1-1; 8 nucleotides agree with TRBD1. The V gene end was trimmed by 0 bases and the J gene end by 1 base; junction bases not matched to a gene: 1. The CDR3 runs 15 residues. CDR1 and CDR2 (germline): MDHEN, SYDVKM. This CDR3 is CASSLWGTGNTEAFF. The CDR3 coding sequence is TGTGCCAGCAGTTTATGGGGGACAGGGAACACTGAAGCTTTCTTT.

This rearrangement joins TRBV2 to TRBJ2-5; D is undetermined. This CDR3 spans 11 amino acids. V was cut by 6 bases and J by 1 base, with 3 bases left in between. Germline V gene sequence: CDR1 SNHLY, CDR2 FYNNEI. The CDR3 region has the DNA TGTGCCAGCAGGGCCCAAGAGACCCAGTACTTC. Protein product: CASRAQETQYF. Full variable domain (remainder filled in from reference TRBV2 and TRBJ2-5): EPEVTQTPSHQVTQMGQEVILRCVPISNHLYFYWYRQILGQKVEFLVSFYNNEISEKSEIFDDQFSVERPDGSNFTLKIRSTKLEDSAMYFCASRAQETQYFGPGTRLLVL.

This clone was seen only once. The gene calls are TRBV5-1 and TRBJ1-2; TRBD1 is a possible D gene (5 bases). The CDR3 sequence is 15 residues long. Germline V CDR1 and CDR2: SGHRS, YFSETQ. Trimming stripped 1 base from V and 4 bases from J, with 14 bases between. CDR3 DNA: TGCGCCAGCAGCTTGTCTGCAGGGATGAGCTATGGCTACACCTTC. It translates to CASSLSAGMSYGYTF.

The chain is built from TRBV6-2 or TRBV6-3 and TRBJ1-2, with TRBD1 matching 7 bases. V was pared by 3 bases and J by 4 bases, with 11 bases of the junction left unmatched. This CDR3 is 16 amino acids long. Germline CDR1 reads MNHEY; CDR2 reads SVGEGT. CDR3 loop: CASSYTGTVNLYGYTF. The CDR3 nucleotides read TGTGCCAGCAGTTATACCGGGACAGTAAACCTCTATGGCTACACCTTC.

This sequence joins TRBV30 and TRBJ2-2; perhaps TRBD2 as D (6 bases). Germline V gene sequence: CDR1 GTSNPN, CDR2 SVGIG (reference sequence). V dropped 3 bases and J dropped 1 base, with 9 bases sitting between them. CDR3 length equals 14 residues. DNA for the CDR3: TGTGCCTGGAGCTTTAGCGGGAACACCGGGGAGCTGTTTTTT. Encoded protein: CAWSFSGNTGELFF.

The table lists this clone with many counts. The chain has TRBV4-1 and TRBJ2-5, with D tentatively TRBD1 (6 bases). The CDR3 has 15 residues. V lost 2 bases and J 0 bases, leaving 10 bases between the germline ends. Germline CDR1 MGHRA, CDR2 YSYEKL. The CDR3 nucleotides are TGCGCCAGCAGCCAAACAGGACAGTACCAAGAGACCCAGTACTTC. Translating gives CASSQTGQYQETQYF.

This clone has a handful of counts. This chain uses TRBV9 with TRBJ1-2; possibly TRBD1 for D (6 bases). Per germline, CDR1 SGDLS and CDR2 YYNGEE. The V gene lost 6 bases and the J gene lost 2 bases, with 20 bases spanning the gap. The CDR3 is made up of 16 amino acids. The CDR3 protein is CASTRAGRGQNYGYTF. DNA for the CDR3: TGTGCCAGCACCAGAGCAGGCAGGGGCCAGAACTATGGCTACACCTTC.

The chain employs TRBV19 and TRBJ1-2; possibly TRBD1 for D (6 bases). Germline CDR1 is LNHDA and CDR2 is SQIVND (reference sequence). The CDR3 length is 13 residues. Trimming took 11 bases from V and 3 from J, leaving 16 bases between them. The DNA for the CDR3 is TGTGCCGCGAGGGACAATCTACACTATGGCTACACCTTC. This encodes CAARDNLHYGYTF.

The CDR3, as DNA: TGTGCCAGCAGCTGGGGGCCCAGCGGGAGCTACGAGCAGTACTTC. Translated, it gives CASSWGPSGSYEQYF. This rearrangement joins TRBV5-5 to TRBJ2-7, with 8 nucleotides matching TRBD2. J was trimmed by 3 bases and V by 3 bases; bases with no gene match: 8. The CDR3 covers 15 residues. Germline CDR1 reads SGHKS; CDR2 reads YYEKEE (reference sequence).

V gene TRBV5-1 combines with J gene TRBJ2-1; D perhaps matches TRBD2 (6 bases). Germline loops: CDR1 SGHRS, CDR2 YFSETQ. The V end was cut by 2 bases, the J end by 4 bases, with 10 bases between. The CDR3 consists of 14 residues. The CDR3 loop reads CASSLGGIYNEQFF. As DNA, the CDR3 is TGCGCCAGCAGCTTAGGCGGGATATACAATGAGCAGTTCTTC.

In its sample, this clone was seen once. V usage is TRBV19 and J usage is TRBJ1-1; 7 bases line up with TRBD1. V shed 5 bases and J 4 bases; nucleotides not matched to a gene: 1. Germline V gives CDR1 LNHDA, CDR2 SQIVND (reference sequence). The CDR3 totals 12 residues. CDR3 nucleotide sequence: TGTGCCAGTAGTCGACAGGGCACTGAAGCTTTCTTT. Amino acid sequence: CASSRQGTEAFF.

The gene calls are TRBV20-1 and TRBJ2-1; weak D call: TRBD2 (6 bases). The germline V and J ends were trimmed by 4 bases and 10 bases, with 11 bases remaining between them. Per the germline V gene, CDR1 is DFQATT and CDR2 is SNEGSKA (reference sequence). This CDR3 spans 11 amino acids. CDR3 nucleotides: TGCAGTGCTACGGGACTCCGGGAGCAGTTCTTC. Protein product: CSATGLREQFF.

In DNA, the CDR3 is TGTGCCAGCAGTCCTCAGGGTTTCCCAGGCGGCTACAATGAGCAGTTCTTC. As protein: CASSPQGFPGGYNEQFF. The gene calls are TRBV28 and TRBJ2-1; perhaps TRBD1 as D (5 bases). CDR1 MDHEN and CDR2 SYDVKM come from the germline V gene. Deletions cut 5 bases from V and 3 bases from J, with 20 bases between. The CDR3 contains 17 residues.

The chain couples TRBV5-1 to TRBJ1-5, with D possibly TRBD1 on 6 matching bases. Germline values: CDR1 SGHRS, CDR2 YFSETQ. The CDR3 has 15 amino acids. V was pared by 2 bases and J by 3 bases, with 12 bases between. In DNA, the CDR3 is TGCGCCAGCAGCTTCGCAGGGGCACTCAATCAGCCCCAGCATTTT. Its protein product is CASSFAGALNQPQHF. The whole variable domain, filled in from reference TRBV5-1 and TRBJ1-5, reads KAGVTQTPRYLIKTRGQQVTLSCSPISGHRSVSWYQQTPGQGLQFLFEYFSETQRNKGNFPGRFSGRQFSNSRSEMNVSTLELGDSALYLCASSFAGALNQPQHFGDGTRLSIL.

The rearrangement joins TRBV6-2 or TRBV6-3 to TRBJ2-7; 7 nucleotides align to TRBD2. Germline V gene sequence: CDR1 MNHEY, CDR2 SVGEGT. CDR3 length equals 12 residues. Trimming at V came to 5 bases and at J to 7 bases, leaving 5 bases not matched to a gene. CDR3 nucleotide sequence: TGTGCCAGCAGTGCGAGAGCGGGGGAGCAGTACGTC. Translation gives CASSARAGEQYV.

This sequence joins TRBV12-3 or TRBV12-4 and TRBJ1-1, with D uncertain. This CDR3 contains 13 residues. Trimming took 1 base from V and 4 from J, leaving 7 bases between them. CDR3 DNA sequence: TGTGCCAGCAGTTTAGACGGGAGCACTGAAGCTTTCTTT. Translating it yields CASSLDGSTEAFF.

CDR3 DNA: TGTGCCTGGGGGTCACCAGGGCGCGAGCAGTACTTC. It yields the protein CAWGSPGREQYF. The chain carries TRBV30 and TRBJ2-7; D might be TRBD1 (5 bases). The CDR3 has 12 amino acids. CDR1 and CDR2 from the germline V gene are GTSNPN and SVGIG (reference sequence). The germline V and J ends were trimmed by 5 bases and 6 bases, with 14 bases remaining between them.

This clone is a singleton in its sample. The V and J genes are TRBV7-6 and TRBJ2-3; D uncertain. The CDR3 is 15 residues long. Germline loops: CDR1 SGHVS, CDR2 FNYEAQ. V was clipped by 1 base and J by 1 base, with 9 bases between them. CDR3 in DNA: TGTGCCAGCAGCTTAGGTCCTCTCCGCACAGATACGCAGTATTTT. This translates into CASSLGPLRTDTQYF.

V is TRBV30 and J is TRBJ1-2; possibly TRBD1 for D (5 bases). Per germline, CDR1 GTSNPN and CDR2 SVGIG (reference sequence). V lost 8 bases and J lost 7, with 11 bases in between. This CDR3 spans 10 amino acids. The CDR3 is CAAIQGGYTF. CDR3 DNA sequence: TGTGCCGCTATCCAGGGTGGCTACACCTTC. The full variable domain, in which reference TRBV30 and TRBJ1-2 provide the parts outside the CDR3, is SQTIHQWPATLVQPVGSPLSLECTVEGTSNPNLYWYRQAAGRGLQLLFYSVGIGQISSEVPQNLSASRPQDRQFILSSKKLLLSDSGFYLCAAIQGGYTFGSGTRLTVV.

This clone was counted only a few times. The genes are TRBV3-1 (or the pseudogene TRBV3-2) and TRBJ2-1; tentatively, D is TRBD2 (5 bases). Deletions cut 1 base from V and 6 bases from J, with 16 bases between. The CDR3 spans 16 residues. Germline CDR1 and CDR2: LGHDT and YNNKEL (reference sequence). CDR3 nucleotide sequence: TGTGCCAGCAGCCAAGTGGGGAGATTAGAGGCCAATGAGCAGTTCTTC. Translating gives CASSQVGRLEANEQFF.

The chain is built from TRBV29-1 and TRBJ1-1, with D unresolved. Germline V gives CDR1 SQVTM, CDR2 ANQGSEA. This CDR3 has 10 residues. Trimming shortened V by 6 bases and J by 7 bases, and 9 bases separated the two germline ends. CDR3 sequence: CSVRSSEAFF. The CDR3 DNA is TGCAGCGTAAGGTCTAGTGAAGCTTTCTTT.